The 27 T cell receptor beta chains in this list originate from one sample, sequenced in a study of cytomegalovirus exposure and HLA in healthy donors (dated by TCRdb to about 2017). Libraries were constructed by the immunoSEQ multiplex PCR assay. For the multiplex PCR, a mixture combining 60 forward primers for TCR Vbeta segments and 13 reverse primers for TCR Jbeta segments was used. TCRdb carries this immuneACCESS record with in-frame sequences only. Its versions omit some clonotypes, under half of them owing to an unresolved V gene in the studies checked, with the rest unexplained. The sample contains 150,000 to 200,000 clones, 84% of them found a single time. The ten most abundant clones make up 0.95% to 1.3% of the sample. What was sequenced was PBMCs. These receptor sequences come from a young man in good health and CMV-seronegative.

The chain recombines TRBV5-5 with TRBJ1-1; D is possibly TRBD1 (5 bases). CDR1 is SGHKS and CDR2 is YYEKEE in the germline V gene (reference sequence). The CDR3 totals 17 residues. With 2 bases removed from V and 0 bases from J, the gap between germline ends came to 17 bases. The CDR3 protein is CASSFGVGRGVNTEAFF. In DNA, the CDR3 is TGTGCCAGCAGCTTTGGAGTAGGGCGGGGGGTGAACACTGAAGCTTTCTTT.

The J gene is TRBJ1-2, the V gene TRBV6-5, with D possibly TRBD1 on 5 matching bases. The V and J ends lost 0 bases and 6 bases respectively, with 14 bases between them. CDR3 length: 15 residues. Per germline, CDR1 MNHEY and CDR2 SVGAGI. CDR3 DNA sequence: TGTGCCAGCAGTTACTCGAAGGCCCAGGGCGATGGCTACACCTTC. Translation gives CASSYSKAQGDGYTF.

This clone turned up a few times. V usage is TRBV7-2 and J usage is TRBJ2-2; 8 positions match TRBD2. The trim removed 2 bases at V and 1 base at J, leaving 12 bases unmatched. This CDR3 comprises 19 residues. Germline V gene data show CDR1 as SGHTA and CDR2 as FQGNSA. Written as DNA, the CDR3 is TGTGCCAGCAGCTTAAGGTCGGCTAGCGGGTGGCAGAACACCGGGGAGCTGTTTTTT. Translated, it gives CASSLRSASGWQNTGELFF.

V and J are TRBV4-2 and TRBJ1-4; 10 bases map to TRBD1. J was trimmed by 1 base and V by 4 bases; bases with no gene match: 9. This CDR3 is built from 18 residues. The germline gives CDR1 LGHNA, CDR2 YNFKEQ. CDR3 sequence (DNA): TGTGCCAGCAGCCGGAGACAGGGGGCGGAACAAACTAATGAAAAACTGTTTTTT. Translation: CASSRRQGAEQTNEKLFF.

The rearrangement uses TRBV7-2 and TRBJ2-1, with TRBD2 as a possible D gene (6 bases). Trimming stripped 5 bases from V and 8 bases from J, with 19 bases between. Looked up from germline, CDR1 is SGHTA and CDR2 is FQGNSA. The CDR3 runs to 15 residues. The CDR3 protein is CASSLGGPVIYEQFF. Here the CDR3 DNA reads TGTGCCAGCAGCCTCGGGGGACCCGTCATCTATGAGCAGTTCTTC. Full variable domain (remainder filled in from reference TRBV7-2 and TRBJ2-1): GAGVSQSPSNKVTEKGKDVELRCDPISGHTALYWYRQSLGQGLEFLIYFQGNSAPDKSGLPSDRFSAERTGGSVSTLTIQRTQQEDSAVYLCASSLGGPVIYEQFFGPGTRLTVL.

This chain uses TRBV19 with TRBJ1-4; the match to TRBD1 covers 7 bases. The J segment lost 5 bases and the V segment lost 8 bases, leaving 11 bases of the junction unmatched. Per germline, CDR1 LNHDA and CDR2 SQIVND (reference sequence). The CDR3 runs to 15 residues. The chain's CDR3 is CASQPTQGKNEKLFF. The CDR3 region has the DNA TGTGCCAGTCAACCGACACAGGGGAAAAATGAAAAACTGTTTTTT.

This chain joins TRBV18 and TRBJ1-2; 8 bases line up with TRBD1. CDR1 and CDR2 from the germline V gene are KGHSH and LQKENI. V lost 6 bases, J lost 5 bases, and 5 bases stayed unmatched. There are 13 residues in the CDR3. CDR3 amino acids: CASSLDREYGYTF. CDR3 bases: TGTGCCAGCTCTCTGGACAGGGAGTATGGCTACACCTTC. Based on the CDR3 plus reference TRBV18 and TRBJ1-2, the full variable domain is NAGVMQNPRHLVRRRGQEARLRCSPMKGHSHVYWYRQLPEEGLKFMVYLQKENIIDESGMPKERFSAEFPKEGPSILRIQQVVRGDSAAYFCASSLDREYGYTFGSGTRLTVV.

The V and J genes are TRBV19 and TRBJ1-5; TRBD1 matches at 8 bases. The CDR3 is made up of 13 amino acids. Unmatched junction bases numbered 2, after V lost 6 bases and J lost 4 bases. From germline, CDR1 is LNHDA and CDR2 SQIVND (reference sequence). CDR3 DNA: TGTGCCAGTAGCCGACAGGGGAATCAGCCCCAGCATTTT. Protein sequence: CASSRQGNQPQHF.

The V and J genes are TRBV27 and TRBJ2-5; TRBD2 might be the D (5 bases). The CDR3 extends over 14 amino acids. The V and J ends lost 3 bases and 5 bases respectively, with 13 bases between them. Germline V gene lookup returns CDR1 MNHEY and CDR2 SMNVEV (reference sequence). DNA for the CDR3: TGTGCCAGCAGTTTTCTAGGAGGTGGGGAGACCCAGTACTTC. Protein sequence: CASSFLGGGETQYF.

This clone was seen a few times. CDR3 sequence: CASSLLGQSNTEAFF. DNA for the CDR3: TGTGCCAGCAGCTTGCTGGGACAGAGTAACACTGAAGCTTTCTTT. The rearrangement links TRBV7-9 to TRBJ1-1, with TRBD1 matching 7 bases. The CDR3 has 15 amino acids. With 3 bases clipped from V and 2 bases from J, the junction kept 6 bases outside the gene matches. Per germline, CDR1 SEHNR and CDR2 FQNEAQ (reference sequence).

The DNA for the CDR3 is TGCGCCAGCAGCTTGGATCCAGGTTGCTATGGCTACACCTTC. This translates into CASSLDPGCYGYTF. The gene calls are TRBV5-1 and TRBJ1-2; no clear D gene. The CDR3 extends over 14 amino acids. Looked up from germline, CDR1 is SGHRS and CDR2 is YFSETQ. The ends were cut back, 0 bases at V and 4 bases at J, with 10 bases in the middle.

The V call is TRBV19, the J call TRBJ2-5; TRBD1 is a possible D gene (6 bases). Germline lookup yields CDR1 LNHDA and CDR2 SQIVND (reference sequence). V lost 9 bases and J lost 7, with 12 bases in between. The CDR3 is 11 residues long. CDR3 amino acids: CASGQLATQYF. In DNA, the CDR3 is TGTGCCAGCGGACAGTTGGCGACCCAGTACTTC.

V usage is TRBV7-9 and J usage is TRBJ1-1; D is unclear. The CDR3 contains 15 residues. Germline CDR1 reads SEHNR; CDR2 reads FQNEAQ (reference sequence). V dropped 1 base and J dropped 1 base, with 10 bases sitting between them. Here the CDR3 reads CASSLGGLGNTEAFF. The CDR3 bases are TGTGCCAGCAGCTTAGGCGGACTGGGGAACACTGAAGCTTTCTTT.

In nucleotides, the CDR3 is TGTGCCAGCAGGGGATTAGCGGAAGGACCCTACGAGCAGTACTTC. Its protein is CASRGLAEGPYEQYF. This chain links TRBV6-5 with TRBJ2-7; maybe TRBD2 (6 bases). Trimming left V 6 bases short and J 2 bases short, with 17 bases between. The CDR3 has 15 amino acids. Germline V gives CDR1 MNHEY, CDR2 SVGAGI.

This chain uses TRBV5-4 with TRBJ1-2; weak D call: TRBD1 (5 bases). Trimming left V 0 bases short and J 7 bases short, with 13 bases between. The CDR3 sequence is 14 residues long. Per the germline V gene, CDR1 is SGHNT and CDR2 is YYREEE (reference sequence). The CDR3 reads CASSLAAGEVGYTF. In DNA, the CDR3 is TGTGCCAGCAGCTTGGCGGCGGGGGAGGTTGGCTACACCTTC.

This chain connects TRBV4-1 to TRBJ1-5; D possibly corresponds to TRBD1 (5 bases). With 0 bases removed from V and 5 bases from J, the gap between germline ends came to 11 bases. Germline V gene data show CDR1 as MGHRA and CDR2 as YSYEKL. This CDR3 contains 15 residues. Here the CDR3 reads CASSQEKQGHQPQHF. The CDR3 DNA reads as TGCGCCAGCAGCCAAGAGAAGCAGGGCCATCAGCCCCAGCATTTT.

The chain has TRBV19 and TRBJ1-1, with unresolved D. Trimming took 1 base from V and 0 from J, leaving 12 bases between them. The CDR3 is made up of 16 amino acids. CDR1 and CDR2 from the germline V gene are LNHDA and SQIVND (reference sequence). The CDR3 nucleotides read TGTGCCAGTAGTATAGGGTCGGGAGGGATGAACACTGAAGCTTTCTTT. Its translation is CASSIGSGGMNTEAFF.

The CDR3 DNA follows: TGTGCCATCAGTGAGCCATGGACTAGCGGGAGGGCCACTGAGCAGTTCTTC. It yields the protein CAISEPWTSGRATEQFF. This chain uses TRBV10-3 with TRBJ2-1; 15 nucleotides agree with TRBD2. The junction had 8 bases not matched to a gene; V was cut back by 2 bases and J by 9 bases. This CDR3 comprises 17 residues. CDR1 and CDR2 (germline): ENHRY, SYGVKD.

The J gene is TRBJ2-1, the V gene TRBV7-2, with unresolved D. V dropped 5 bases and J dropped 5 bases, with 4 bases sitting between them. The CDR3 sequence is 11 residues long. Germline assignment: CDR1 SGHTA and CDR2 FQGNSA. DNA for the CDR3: TGTGCCAGCAGCCCCGACAATGAGCAGTTCTTC. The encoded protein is CASSPDNEQFF.

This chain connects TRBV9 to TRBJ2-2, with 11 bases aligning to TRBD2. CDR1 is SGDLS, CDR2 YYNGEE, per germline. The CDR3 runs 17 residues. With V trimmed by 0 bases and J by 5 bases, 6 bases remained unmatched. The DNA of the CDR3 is TGTGCCAGCAGCGTAGGAACTAGCGGGAGCTGGACCGGGGAGCTGTTTTTT. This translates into CASSVGTSGSWTGELFF.

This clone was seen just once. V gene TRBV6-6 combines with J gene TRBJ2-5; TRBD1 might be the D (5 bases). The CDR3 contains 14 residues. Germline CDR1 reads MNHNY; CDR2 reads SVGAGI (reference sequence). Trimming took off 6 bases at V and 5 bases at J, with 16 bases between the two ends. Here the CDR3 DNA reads TGTGCCAGCAGAAGGGGATTTCGATCGGAGACCCAGTACTTC. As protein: CASRRGFRSETQYF.

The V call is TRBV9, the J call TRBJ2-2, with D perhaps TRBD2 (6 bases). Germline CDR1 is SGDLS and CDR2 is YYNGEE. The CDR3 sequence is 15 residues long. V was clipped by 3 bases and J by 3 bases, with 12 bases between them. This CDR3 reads CASSEVGTHTGELFF. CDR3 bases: TGTGCCAGCAGCGAGGTCGGGACTCACACCGGGGAGCTGTTTTTT.

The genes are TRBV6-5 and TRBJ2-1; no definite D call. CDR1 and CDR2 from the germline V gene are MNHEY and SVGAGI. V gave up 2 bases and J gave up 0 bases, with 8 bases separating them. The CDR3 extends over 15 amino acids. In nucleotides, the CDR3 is TGTGCCAGCAGTTACGACTGGAGCTCCTACAATGAGCAGTTCTTC. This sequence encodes CASSYDWSSYNEQFF.

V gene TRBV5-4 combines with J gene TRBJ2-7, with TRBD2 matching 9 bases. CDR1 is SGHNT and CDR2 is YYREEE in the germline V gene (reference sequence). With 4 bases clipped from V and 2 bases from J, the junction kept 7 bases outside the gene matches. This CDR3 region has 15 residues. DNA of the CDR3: TGTGCCAGCAGCCGTCTAGCGGGACACCCCTACGAGCAGTACTTC. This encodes CASSRLAGHPYEQYF. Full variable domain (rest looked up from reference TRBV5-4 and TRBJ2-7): ETGVTQSPTHLIKTRGQQVTLRCSSQSGHNTVSWYQQALGQGPQFIFQYYREEENGRGNFPPRFSGLQFPNYSSELNVNALELDDSALYLCASSRLAGHPYEQYFGPGTRLTVT.

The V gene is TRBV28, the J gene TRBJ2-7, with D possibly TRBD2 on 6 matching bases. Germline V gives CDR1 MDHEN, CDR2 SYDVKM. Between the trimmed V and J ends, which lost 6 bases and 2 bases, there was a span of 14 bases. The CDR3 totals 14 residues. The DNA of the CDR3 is TGTGCCAGCAGAGGTACCGGGGGACCCTACGAGCAGTACTTC. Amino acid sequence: CASRGTGGPYEQYF.

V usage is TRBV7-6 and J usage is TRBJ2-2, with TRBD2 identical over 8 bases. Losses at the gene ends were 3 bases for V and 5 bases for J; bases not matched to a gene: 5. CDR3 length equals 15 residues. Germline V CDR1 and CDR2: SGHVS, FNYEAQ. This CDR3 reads CASSFTSGWTGELFF. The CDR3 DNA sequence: TGTGCCAGCAGCTTTACTAGCGGATGGACCGGGGAGCTGTTTTTT.

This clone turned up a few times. The CDR3 coding sequence is TGCGCCAGCAGCTTCAACACAGATACGCAGTATTTT. Its protein is CASSFNTDTQYF. This rearrangement joins TRBV5-1 to TRBJ2-3; D ambiguous. CDR3 size: 12 residues. Trimming took 2 bases from V and 2 from J, leaving 3 bases between them. Germline V gene data show CDR1 as SGHRS and CDR2 as YFSETQ.